This T cell receptor (beta chain) is from a study of T cells after yellow fever vaccination. On this clonotype itself: Its antigen is still unknown.

Synthesis of TCR cDNA relied on 5'RACE template switching, which attached a universal primer site and UMIs. TCRdb re-analysed the 5' RACE reads in MiXCR, keeping a single row per CDR3 protein. The sample yields more than 300,000 distinct CDR3 sequences, around a tenth seen once. The CDR3 totals 15 residues. V was shortened by 4 bases and J by 1 base, with 13 bases between the two germline ends. Germline values: CDR1 SGHRS, CDR2 YFSETQ. Study-wide findings and caveats: Repertoires obtained by FACS sorting could include abundant clonotypes that entered as contaminants from the bulk population.

This receptor was obtained from a man aged 18 to 35 who received the YFV17D yellow fever vaccine. The input for sequencing was CD4+ T cells sorted from PBMCs, taken 45 days after the yellow fever booster vaccination. This sequence joins TRBV5-1 and TRBJ2-3, with no clear D. The CDR3 sequence is CASSHDWSGTDTQYF. The CDR3 nucleotides are TGCGCCAGCAGCCACGATTGGTCCGGCACAGATACGCAGTATTTT.